The T cell receptor beta chain under discussion was sequenced for a study of cytomegalovirus exposure and HLA in healthy donors. Study summary: The early release's HLA-typed donors yielded 65 million to 85 million unique TCRs.

The germline V gene encodes CDR1 SQVTM and CDR2 ANQGSEA. The CDR3 totals 11 residues. Trimming shortened V by 4 bases and J by 5 bases, and 9 bases separated the two germline ends. The PCR made use of 60 Vbeta and 13 Jbeta primers. Measured with immunoSEQ multiplex PCR; TCRdb has only the in-frame clones, and not every one. The sample has approximately 160,000 clones, roughly 64% seen once. Study-level results: Later genetic work tied a missense DCLRE1C variant to beta-chain V and J trimming. Donors belonging to an Asian-associated ancestry cluster reportedly showed fewer N-insertions in productive TCRs than the roughly 700-donor mean, according to what a later analysis found. It was shown in a later analysis that HLA-associated TCR beta chains were more clonally expanded than other, equally common chains.

Of note for this clone: No antigen is known for it.

Input material: PBMCs. The chain couples TRBV29-1 to TRBJ2-7; a possible D gene is TRBD2 (5 bases). The origin of this receptor is a woman in her twenties or thirties in good health and CMV-seropositive. The CDR3 DNA reads as TGCAGCGTTGCCCTCGGGAACGAGCAGTACTTC. The encoded protein is CSVALGNEQYF.